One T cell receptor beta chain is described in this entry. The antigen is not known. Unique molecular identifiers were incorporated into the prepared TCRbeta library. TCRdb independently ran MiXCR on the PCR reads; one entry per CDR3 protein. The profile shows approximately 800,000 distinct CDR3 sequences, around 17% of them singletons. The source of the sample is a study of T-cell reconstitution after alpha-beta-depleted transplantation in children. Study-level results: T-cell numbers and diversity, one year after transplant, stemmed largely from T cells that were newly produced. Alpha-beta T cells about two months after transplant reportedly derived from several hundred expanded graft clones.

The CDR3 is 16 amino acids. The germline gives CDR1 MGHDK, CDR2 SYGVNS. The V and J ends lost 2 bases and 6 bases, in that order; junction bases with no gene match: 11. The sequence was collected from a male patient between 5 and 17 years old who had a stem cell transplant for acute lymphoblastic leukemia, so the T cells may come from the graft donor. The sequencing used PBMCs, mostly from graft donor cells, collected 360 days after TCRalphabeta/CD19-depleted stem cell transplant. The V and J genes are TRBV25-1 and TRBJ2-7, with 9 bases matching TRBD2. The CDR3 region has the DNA TGTGCCAGCAGTGAACTTGAGGCGGGGGGGGACGGCGAGCAGTACTTC. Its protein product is CASSELEAGGDGEQYF.